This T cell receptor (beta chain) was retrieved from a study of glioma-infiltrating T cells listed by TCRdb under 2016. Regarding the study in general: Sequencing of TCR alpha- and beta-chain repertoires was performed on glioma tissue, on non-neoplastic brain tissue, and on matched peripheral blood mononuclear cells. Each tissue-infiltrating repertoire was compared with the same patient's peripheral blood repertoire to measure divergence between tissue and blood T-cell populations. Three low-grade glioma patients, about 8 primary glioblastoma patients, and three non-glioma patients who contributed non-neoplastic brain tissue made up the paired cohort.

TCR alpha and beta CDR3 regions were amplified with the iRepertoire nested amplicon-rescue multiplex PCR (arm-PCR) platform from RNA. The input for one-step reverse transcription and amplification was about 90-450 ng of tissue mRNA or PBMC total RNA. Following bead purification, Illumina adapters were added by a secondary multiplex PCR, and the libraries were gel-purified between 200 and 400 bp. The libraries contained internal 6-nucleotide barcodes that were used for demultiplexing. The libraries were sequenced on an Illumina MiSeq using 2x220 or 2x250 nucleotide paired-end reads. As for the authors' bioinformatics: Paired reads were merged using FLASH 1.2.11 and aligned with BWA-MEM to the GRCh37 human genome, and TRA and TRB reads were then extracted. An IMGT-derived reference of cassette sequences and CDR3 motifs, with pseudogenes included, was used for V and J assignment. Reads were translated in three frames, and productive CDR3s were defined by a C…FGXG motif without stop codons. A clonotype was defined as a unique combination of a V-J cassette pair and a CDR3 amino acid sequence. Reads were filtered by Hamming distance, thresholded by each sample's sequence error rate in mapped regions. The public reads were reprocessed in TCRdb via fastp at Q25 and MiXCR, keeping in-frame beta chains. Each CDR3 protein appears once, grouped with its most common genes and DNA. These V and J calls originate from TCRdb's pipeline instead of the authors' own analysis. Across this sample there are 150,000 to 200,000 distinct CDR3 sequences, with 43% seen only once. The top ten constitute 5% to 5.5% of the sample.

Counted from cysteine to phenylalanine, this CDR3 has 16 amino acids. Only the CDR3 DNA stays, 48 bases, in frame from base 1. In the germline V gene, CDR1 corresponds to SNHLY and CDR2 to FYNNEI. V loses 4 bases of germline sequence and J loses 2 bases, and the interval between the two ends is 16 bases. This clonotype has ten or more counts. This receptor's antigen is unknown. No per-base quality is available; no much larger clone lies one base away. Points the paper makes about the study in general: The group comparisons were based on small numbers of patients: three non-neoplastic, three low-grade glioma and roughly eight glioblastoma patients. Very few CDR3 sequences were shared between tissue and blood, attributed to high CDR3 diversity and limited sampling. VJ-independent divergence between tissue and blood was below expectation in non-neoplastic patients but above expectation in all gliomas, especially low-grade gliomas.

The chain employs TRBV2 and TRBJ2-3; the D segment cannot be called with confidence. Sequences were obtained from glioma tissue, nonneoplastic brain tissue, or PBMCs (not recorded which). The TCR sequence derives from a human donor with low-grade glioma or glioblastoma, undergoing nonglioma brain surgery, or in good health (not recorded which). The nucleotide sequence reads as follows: TGTGCCAGCAGTGGACCCCAGGAAGTCGACACAGATACGCAGTATTTT. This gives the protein CASSGPQEVDTDTQYF.